This T cell receptor (beta chain) was sequenced in a study of Graves' ophthalmopathy and Graves' hyperthyroidism. The PBMC fraction was derived from 9.5 to 10 ml of fresh peripheral blood. Transcripts of RNA were the source for amplifying TCR beta CDR3 regions. Second-round multiplex PCR came after a first-round RT-PCR that employed HTBI primers. TCRdb re-derived calls from the multiplex PCR reads in MiXCR, one entry per CDR3 protein. Among 350,000 to 450,000 distinct CDR3 sequences listed, approximately 20% were seen once. The germline V gene encodes CDR1 KGHDR and CDR2 SFDVKD. V dropped 0 bases and J dropped 8 bases, with 15 bases sitting between them. The CDR3 is made up of 15 amino acids. This clonotype has a count of ten or more.

The sequencing input was peripheral blood. This sequence was found in a woman aged 18-35 years with Graves' ophthalmopathy. The chain couples TRBV24-1 to TRBJ1-2; D is possibly TRBD1 (6 bases). This chain's CDR3 is CATSDLTPGGWGYTF. CDR3 sequence (DNA): TGTGCCACCAGTGATTTGACCCCCGGGGGCTGGGGCTACACCTTC.